The sequence of this T cell receptor beta chain was determined in a study of T cell changes during pregnancy in multiple sclerosis. Libraries were prepared by immunoSEQ multiplex PCR; TCRdb keeps only in-frame clonotypes and omits some of them. The sample yields about 99,000 clones, under 95% seen once. There are 13 residues in the CDR3. Germline V gene data show CDR1 as MNHEY and CDR2 as SMNVEV (reference sequence). The V end was cut by 2 bases, the J end by 4 bases, with 9 bases between. J is TRBJ2-7 and V is TRBV27; D is unresolved. This sequence originates from a female donor with multiple sclerosis, enrolled in a pregnancy study. The sample in question was peripheral blood, obtained after pregnancy. The DNA for the CDR3 is TGTGCCAGCAGTTTAGGTCGGAGATACGAGCAGTACTTC. This gives the protein CASSLGRRYEQYF.